The 31 T cell receptor beta chains presented below share a single source sample, sequenced in a study of blood T cell repertoires in COVID-19. Method: immunoSEQ multiplex PCR; TCRdb's copy keeps in-frame clones and lacks some. This sample has about 55,000 clones, with roughly 86% found just once. Input material: peripheral blood. The receptors originated from a woman of 80 years or more with acute or convalescent COVID-19.

This chain joins TRBV2 and TRBJ1-6; D remains unclear. Trimming took 4 bases from V and 9 from J, leaving 7 bases between them. This CDR3 spans 12 amino acids. Germline V gene lookup returns CDR1 SNHLY and CDR2 FYNNEI. The CDR3 DNA follows: TGTGCCAGCAGTGTCTGGGCTTCACCCCTCCACTTT. Translated, it gives CASSVWASPLHF.

J is TRBJ2-7 and V is TRBV7-2; D unresolved. Germline CDR1 SGHTA, CDR2 FQGNSA. This CDR3 is 13 amino acids long. Deletions cut 1 base from V and 4 bases from J, with 8 bases between. DNA for the CDR3: TGTGCCAGCAGCTTAGTCAGGTCGTACGAGCAGTACTTC. It yields the protein CASSLVRSYEQYF. Combining the CDR3 with reference TRBV7-2 and TRBJ2-7 gives the whole variable domain GAGVSQSPSNKVTEKGKDVELRCDPISGHTALYWYRQSLGQGLEFLIYFQGNSAPDKSGLPSDRFSAERTGGSVSTLTIQRTQQEDSAVYLCASSLVRSYEQYFGPGTRLTVT.

V and J are TRBV4-2 and TRBJ2-7; D remains ambiguous. V was cut by 0 bases and J by 7 bases, with 10 bases left in between. In germline, CDR1 is LGHNA, CDR2 YNFKEQ. The CDR3 length is 13 residues. This CDR3 reads CASSQDIFREQYV. The CDR3 DNA reads as TGTGCCAGCAGCCAAGACATTTTTCGGGAGCAGTACGTC.

V gene TRBV9 combines with J gene TRBJ1-4; possibly TRBD1 for D (5 bases). Germline V lookup: CDR1 SGDLS, CDR2 YYNGEE. The CDR3 is made up of 15 amino acids. The V end lost 4 bases, the J end lost 2 bases, and 12 bases lay between the germline ends. CDR3 region: CASSFQGSTNEKLFF. Here the CDR3 DNA reads TGTGCCAGCAGCTTTCAGGGATCCACTAATGAAAAACTGTTTTTT.

The rearrangement joins TRBV12-3 or TRBV12-4 to TRBJ1-1, with TRBD1 as a possible D gene (6 bases). Trimming cost V 10 bases and J 0 bases, with 12 bases left between them. This CDR3 has 13 residues. The CDR3 DNA follows: TGTGCCACCACAGGGTTCATGAACACTGAAGCTTTCTTT. Residues: CATTGFMNTEAFF.

This chain links TRBV11-3 with TRBJ2-5; 9 bases are shared with TRBD2. The germline V gene has CDR1 SGHNT and CDR2 YENEEA. V was pared by 2 bases and J by 2 bases, with 12 bases of the junction left unmatched. The CDR3 totals 18 residues. The CDR3 nucleotides are TGTGCCAGCAGCTTAACCTCTAGCGGGGTGCTCATTCAAGAGACCCAGTACTTC. It encodes CASSLTSSGVLIQETQYF.

The chain joins TRBV18 to TRBJ2-2, with TRBD1 matching over 7 bases. V lost 5 bases, J lost 2 bases, and 5 bases stayed unmatched. Germline assignment: CDR1 KGHSH and CDR2 LQKENI. The CDR3 length is 15 residues. CDR3 DNA: TGTGCCAGCTCATACCAGGGGGATAACACCGGGGAGCTGTTTTTT. This codes for CASSYQGDNTGELFF.

This clone was seen more than once but under ten times. V and J are TRBV7-9 and TRBJ2-2; TRBD1 aligns across 9 bases. The ends lost 5 bases at V and 7 bases at J; junction bases unmatched: 5. The CDR3 totals 14 residues. Germline V gene lookup returns CDR1 SEHNR and CDR2 FQNEAQ (reference sequence). For the CDR3, the DNA is TGTGCCAGCAGCGCGGGACAGGGAGGCGGGGAGCTGTTTTTT. Residues: CASSAGQGGGELFF.

The V and J genes are TRBV5-1 and TRBJ2-1; possibly TRBD2 for D (5 bases). V shed 0 bases and J shed 8 bases, with 15 bases lying between them. Germline V gives CDR1 SGHRS, CDR2 YFSETQ. This CDR3 spans 15 amino acids. DNA for the CDR3: TGCGCCAGCAGCTTGGCCGGGAACGCCAAGGATGAGCAGTTCTTC. It translates to CASSLAGNAKDEQFF.

The count of this clone is one. The J gene is TRBJ1-4, the V gene TRBV27; possibly TRBD1 for D (5 bases). Germline assignment: CDR1 MNHEY and CDR2 SMNVEV (reference sequence). The germline V and J ends were trimmed by 3 bases and 0 bases, with 11 bases remaining between them. The CDR3 loop spans 16 amino acids. The DNA for the CDR3 is TGTGCCAGCAGTTTCCGTAAAGGGGCAACTAATGAAAAACTGTTTTTT. Protein product: CASSFRKGATNEKLFF.

The chain has TRBV15 and TRBJ1-1; no reliable D call. CDR3 length: 14 amino acids. Germline V lookup: CDR1 LNHNV, CDR2 YYDKDF (reference sequence). Trimming cost V 8 bases and J 5 bases, with 18 bases left between them. Here the CDR3 reads CATYSGMGWTEAFF. As DNA, the CDR3 is TGTGCCACCTACTCGGGGATGGGGTGGACTGAAGCTTTCTTT.

This chain joins TRBV3-1 (or the pseudogene TRBV3-2) and TRBJ1-2, with 7 nucleotides matching TRBD1. Germline assignment: CDR1 LGHDT and CDR2 YNNKEL (reference sequence). CDR3 length: 14 residues. CDR3 bases: TGTGCAACGGGGGACAGAGCTTCTAACTATGGCTACACCTTC. Translating gives CATGDRASNYGYTF.

The chain employs TRBV6-6 and TRBJ1-6; the D is unclear. V lost 2 bases, J lost 7 bases, and 9 bases lay in between. Germline CDR1 reads MNHNY; CDR2 reads SVGAGI (reference sequence). CDR3 length equals 14 residues. The CDR3: CASSYLRGNSPLHF. The CDR3 DNA sequence: TGTGCCAGCAGTTACCTACGAGGGAATTCACCCCTCCACTTT.

The genes are TRBV5-1 and TRBJ1-1; 8 bases are shared with TRBD1. The CDR3 loop spans 16 amino acids. The germline V gene encodes CDR1 SGHRS and CDR2 YFSETQ. The junction had 8 bases not matched to a gene; V was cut back by 4 bases and J by 0 bases. CDR3 protein: CASSATTGAMNTEAFF. The CDR3 bases are TGCGCCAGCAGCGCCACGACAGGGGCGATGAACACTGAAGCTTTCTTT.

The chain has TRBV2 and TRBJ1-6, with 9 bases matching TRBD1. The CDR3 loop spans 14 amino acids. Germline CDR1 is SNHLY and CDR2 is FYNNEI. V lost 7 bases, J lost 9 bases, and 7 bases stayed unmatched. This CDR3 reads CASTPGQGLSPLHF. The CDR3 DNA reads as TGTGCCAGCACCCCGGGACAGGGACTTTCACCCCTCCACTTT.

The chain uses TRBV10-3 and TRBJ1-5; D is perhaps TRBD1 (6 bases). This CDR3 is 13 amino acids long. The germline V and J ends were trimmed by 3 bases and 7 bases, with 10 bases remaining between them. Germline V gives CDR1 ENHRY, CDR2 SYGVKD. The CDR3 sequence is CAISEGGGQPQHF. The CDR3 coding sequence is TGTGCCATCAGTGAAGGGGGTGGACAGCCCCAGCATTTT.

This chain connects TRBV7-9 to TRBJ2-4, with D perhaps matching TRBD1 (6 bases). V was shortened by 5 bases and J by 0 bases, with 8 bases between the two germline ends. From germline, CDR1 is SEHNR and CDR2 FQNEAQ (reference sequence). The CDR3 consists of 14 residues. The CDR3 nucleotides read TGTGCCAGCAGCCCAGGGGTAGCCAAAAACATTCAGTACTTC. This gives the protein CASSPGVAKNIQYF.

J is TRBJ1-1 and V is TRBV29-1; no firm D call. CDR1 SQVTM and CDR2 ANQGSEA come from the germline V gene. V lost 4 bases and J lost 4, with 13 bases in between. The CDR3 length is 13 residues. CDR3 amino acids: CSVVTMAGTEAFF. The CDR3 region has the DNA TGCAGCGTTGTGACCATGGCGGGCACTGAAGCTTTCTTT.

The rearrangement joins TRBV6-8 to TRBJ1-4; 7 positions agree with TRBD1. V lost 6 bases, J lost 11 bases, and 12 bases stayed unmatched. Looked up from germline, CDR1 is MNHGY and CDR2 is SAAAGT. The length of the CDR3 is 14 residues. CDR3 sequence: CASSVRGWVGKLFF. The DNA of the CDR3 is TGTGCCAGCAGCGTCAGGGGGTGGGTTGGGAAACTGTTTTTT.

The chain links TRBV19 to TRBJ2-5; 11 positions match TRBD1. There are 16 residues in the CDR3. V was clipped by 5 bases and J by 4 bases; unmatched bases: 9. Germline assignment: CDR1 LNHDA and CDR2 SQIVND (reference sequence). CDR3 DNA: TGTGCCAGTAGTCAAGGGACAGGGGGTAGTGGAGAGACCCAGTACTTC. Amino acid sequence: CASSQGTGGSGETQYF.

The rearrangement links TRBV29-1 to TRBJ2-7, with 8 bases lining up with TRBD1. This CDR3 is built from 15 residues. Germline V gene sequence: CDR1 SQVTM, CDR2 ANQGSEA. V lost 1 base, J lost 5 bases, and 10 bases stayed unmatched. This CDR3 reads CSVEGAGGIMNEQYF. The CDR3 region has the DNA TGCAGCGTTGAAGGCGCAGGGGGCATCATGAACGAGCAGTACTTC.

Only a few counts were recorded for this clone. The CDR3 DNA reads TGTGCCAGCTCACCAGCTAGTGGCTCCTACAATGAGCAGTTCTTC. As protein: CASSPASGSYNEQFF. The rearrangement joins TRBV18 to TRBJ2-1; D unclear. This CDR3 is built from 15 residues. Trimming took off 2 bases at V and 0 bases at J, with 8 bases between the two ends. Germline V gives CDR1 KGHSH, CDR2 LQKENI.

This chain connects TRBV2 to TRBJ1-3; 7 bases align to TRBD1. The CDR3 consists of 16 residues. V was clipped by 4 bases and J by 0 bases; unmatched bases: 6. Germline V gives CDR1 SNHLY, CDR2 FYNNEI. As DNA, the CDR3 is TGTGCCAGCAGTGCCGGGACAGCGAGCTCTGGAAACACCATATATTTT. It yields the protein CASSAGTASSGNTIYF.

This clone was counted only a few times. V gene TRBV10-1 combines with J gene TRBJ2-1; D is undetermined. The CDR3 extends over 14 amino acids. Germline loops: CDR1 WNHNN, CDR2 SYGVQD (reference sequence). V shed 4 bases and J shed 7 bases, with 14 bases lying between them. The CDR3 DNA reads TGCGCCAGCAGTGTTACACGGGTAGGAAATGAGCAGTTCTTC. As protein: CASSVTRVGNEQFF.

The genes are TRBV5-1 and TRBJ1-1, with 8 bases matching TRBD1. Germline CDR1 SGHRS, CDR2 YFSETQ. The CDR3 spans 18 residues. V dropped 3 bases and J dropped 1; count of bases not matched to a gene: 14. CDR3 sequence (DNA): TGCGCCAGCAGCTGGAGTAGTCCCGGGACAGGACCGAACACTGAAGCTTTCTTT. The encoded protein is CASSWSSPGTGPNTEAFF.

The chain is built from TRBV18 and TRBJ2-7, with no clear D. Germline CDR1 and CDR2: KGHSH and LQKENI. The CDR3 has 12 amino acids. Trimming pared 5 bases from V and 0 bases from J, leaving 5 bases between. CDR3 in DNA: TGTGCCAGCTCATCGAGCTCCTACGAGCAGTACGTC. Amino acids: CASSSSSYEQYV.

This sequence joins TRBV4-2 and TRBJ2-1; 9 nucleotides align to TRBD2. Germline lookup yields CDR1 LGHNA and CDR2 YNFKEQ. J was trimmed by 8 bases and V by 0 bases; bases with no gene match: 5. There are 15 residues in the CDR3. CDR3 coding DNA: TGTGCCAGCAGCCAAGATGTAGCGGGGGTGGATGAGCAGTTCTTC. It specifies CASSQDVAGVDEQFF.

The chain couples TRBV5-4 to TRBJ2-1, with 8 bases fitting TRBD1. The V segment lost 4 bases and the J segment 10 bases; nucleotides outside the gene matches: 13. CDR1 is SGHNT, CDR2 YYREEE, per germline (reference sequence). The CDR3 is 15 residues long. The CDR3 region is CASSHPDQGAEEQFF. The CDR3 DNA reads as TGTGCCAGCAGCCATCCCGATCAGGGGGCGGAAGAGCAGTTCTTC.

V gene TRBV5-1 combines with J gene TRBJ2-3; 10 nucleotides line up with TRBD2. V was clipped by 5 bases and J by 4 bases; unmatched bases: 13. This CDR3 spans 17 amino acids. The germline gives CDR1 SGHRS, CDR2 YFSETQ. DNA of the CDR3: TGCGCCAGCAGTCCTAGCGGGAGCATGGTGGGGTCAGATACGCAGTATTTT. It yields the protein CASSPSGSMVGSDTQYF.

The V gene is TRBV30, the J gene TRBJ1-1; 9 bases fit TRBD1. Germline V CDR1 and CDR2: GTSNPN, SVGIG (reference sequence). V was pared by 4 bases and J by 1 base, with 1 base of the junction left unmatched. This CDR3 comprises 13 residues. The CDR3 region is CAWTGQGNTEAFF. CDR3 DNA: TGTGCCTGGACGGGACAGGGGAACACTGAAGCTTTCTTT.

The chain combines TRBV6-4 with TRBJ2-1, with TRBD2 matching over 8 bases. The germline V gene encodes CDR1 MRHNA and CDR2 SNTAGT. V gave up 4 bases and J gave up 7 bases; unmatched junction bases: 18. This CDR3 comprises 18 residues. CDR3 protein: CASSVRSGGSGSDNEQFF. The DNA of the CDR3 is TGTGCCAGCAGTGTTAGGTCTGGGGGAAGCGGGAGCGATAATGAGCAGTTCTTC.